The T cell receptor (beta chain) described here comes from a study of T cell changes during pregnancy in multiple sclerosis. After removal of 3 bases from V and 5 bases from J, the junction contained 2 bases not matched to a gene. The germline V gene encodes CDR1 KGHSH and CDR2 LQKENI. This CDR3 has 15 residues. Produced via immunoSEQ multiplex PCR; TCRdb's table is partial and in-frame only. The sample contains about 47,000 clones, 80% to 95% of which appear only once. The chain uses TRBV18 and TRBJ1-5; 12 nucleotides agree with TRBD1. Specimen: peripheral blood, collected after pregnancy. The origin of this receptor is a female donor with multiple sclerosis, enrolled in a pregnancy study. In DNA form, the CDR3 reads TGTGCCAGCTCACCCGGGACAGGGGGCTATCAGCCCCAGCATTTT. Translating it yields CASSPGTGGYQPQHF.